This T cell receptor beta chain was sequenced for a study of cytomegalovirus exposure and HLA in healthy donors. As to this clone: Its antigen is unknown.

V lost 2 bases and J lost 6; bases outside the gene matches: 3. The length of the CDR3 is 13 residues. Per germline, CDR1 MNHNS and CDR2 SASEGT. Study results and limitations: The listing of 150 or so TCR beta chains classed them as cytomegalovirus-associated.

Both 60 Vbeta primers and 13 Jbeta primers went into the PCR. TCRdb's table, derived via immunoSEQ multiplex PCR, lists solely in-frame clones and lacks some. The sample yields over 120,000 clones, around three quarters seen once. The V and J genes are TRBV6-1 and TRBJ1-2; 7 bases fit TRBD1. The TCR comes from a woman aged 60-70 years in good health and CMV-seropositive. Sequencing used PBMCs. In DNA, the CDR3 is TGTGCCAGCAGTGAATGGCAGGGGGATGGCTACACCTTC. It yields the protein CASSEWQGDGYTF.